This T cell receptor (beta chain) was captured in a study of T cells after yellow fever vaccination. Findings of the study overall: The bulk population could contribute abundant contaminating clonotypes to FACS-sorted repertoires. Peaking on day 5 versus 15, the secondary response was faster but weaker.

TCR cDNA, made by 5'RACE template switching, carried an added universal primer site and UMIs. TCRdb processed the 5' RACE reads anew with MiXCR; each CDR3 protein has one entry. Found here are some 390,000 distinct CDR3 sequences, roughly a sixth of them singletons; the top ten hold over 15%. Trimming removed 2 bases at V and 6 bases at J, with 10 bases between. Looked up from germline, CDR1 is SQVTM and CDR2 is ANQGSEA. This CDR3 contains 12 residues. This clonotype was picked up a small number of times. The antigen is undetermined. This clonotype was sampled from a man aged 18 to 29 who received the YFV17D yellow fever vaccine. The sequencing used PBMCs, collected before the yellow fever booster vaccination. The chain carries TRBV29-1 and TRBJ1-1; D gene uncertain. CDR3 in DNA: TGCAGCGTTGAAAGGCAGCCCGCTGAAGCTTTCTTT. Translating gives CSVERQPAEAFF.